Shown below are 24 T cell receptor beta chains from a single sample sequenced in a study of blood T cell repertoires in COVID-19. Sequenced by immunoSEQ multiplex PCR; TCRdb stores in-frame clones only, minus some. This table has approximately 76,000 clones, about 88% appearing once. Sequenced: peripheral blood. These receptors all stem from a human donor in a cohort sampled during active COVID-19.

The V call is TRBV24-1, the J call TRBJ2-1; D is possibly TRBD1 (6 bases). Germline values: CDR1 KGHDR, CDR2 SFDVKD. The CDR3 spans 12 residues. V was clipped by 6 bases and J by 6 bases, with 8 bases between them. DNA for the CDR3: TGTGCCACCAGTCCAGGGGTCAATGAGCAGTTCTTC. As protein: CATSPGVNEQFF.

This clone was observed a few times. The chain recombines TRBV24-1 with TRBJ2-1, with 10 nucleotides matching TRBD1. V shed 7 bases and J 13 bases; nucleotides not matched to a gene: 9. Germline loops: CDR1 KGHDR, CDR2 SFDVKD. The CDR3 spans 13 residues. The CDR3 loop reads CATSPRDRGFQFF. CDR3 DNA sequence: TGTGCCACCAGCCCCCGGGACAGGGGATTTCAGTTCTTC.

This chain uses TRBV19 with TRBJ2-3, with 9 bases aligning to TRBD1. With 4 bases clipped from V and 2 bases from J, the junction kept 4 bases outside the gene matches. The CDR3 contains 15 residues. Germline CDR1 and CDR2: LNHDA and SQIVND (reference sequence). The CDR3, as DNA: TGTGCCAGTAGTAGGGACAGGGAGAACACAGATACGCAGTATTTT. Translating it yields CASSRDRENTDTQYF.

The chain couples TRBV7-9 to TRBJ2-4, with a possible D match to TRBD1 (5 bases). The CDR3 covers 13 residues. CDR1 is SEHNR, CDR2 FQNEAQ, per germline (reference sequence). With 1 base removed from V and 8 bases from J, the gap between germline ends came to 9 bases. The CDR3 DNA reads as TGTGCCAGCAGCTTAGGGCAGGGCCACATTCAGTACTTC. It translates to CASSLGQGHIQYF. Looking up the rest from reference TRBV7-9 and TRBJ2-4 gives the full variable domain: DTGVSQNPRHKITKRGQNVTFRCDPISEHNRLYWYRQTLGQGPEFLTYFQNEAQLEKSRLLSDRFSAERPKGSFSTLEIQRTEQGDSAMYLCASSLGQGHIQYFGAGTRLSVL.

This rearrangement joins TRBV11-2 to TRBJ2-7; 14 positions match TRBD2. CDR1 and CDR2 from the germline V gene are SGHAT and FQNNGV. The length of the CDR3 is 19 residues. Trimming at V came to 0 bases and at J to 2 bases, leaving 9 bases not matched to a gene. The CDR3 DNA follows: TGTGCCAGCAGCTTAGAGCTGGGACTAGCGGGAGTGCAGACCTACGAGCAGTACTTC. It translates to CASSLELGLAGVQTYEQYF.

The chain couples TRBV24-1 to TRBJ1-4, with 8 bases fitting TRBD1. Losses at the gene ends were 10 bases for V and 3 bases for J; bases not matched to a gene: 3. The CDR3 contains 13 residues. The germline V gene has CDR1 KGHDR and CDR2 SFDVKD. The CDR3 DNA follows: TGTGCCACGCAGGGACAGGCTAATGAAAAACTGTTTTTT. Translation gives CATQGQANEKLFF.

This rearrangement joins TRBV5-1 to TRBJ2-1, with D possibly being TRBD1 (5 bases). Germline values: CDR1 SGHRS, CDR2 YFSETQ. With 7 bases removed from V and 5 bases from J, the gap between germline ends came to 13 bases. This CDR3 contains 13 residues. CDR3 nucleotides: TGCGCCAGCGCCCCTGACAGTGACAATGAGCAGTTCTTC. Translated, it gives CASAPDSDNEQFF.

The CDR3 sequence is CASSQGLALQETQYF. The CDR3 nucleotides read TGTGCCAGCAGCCAGGGACTAGCGCTGCAAGAGACCCAGTACTTC. The rearrangement uses TRBV3-1 (or the pseudogene TRBV3-2) and TRBJ2-5; 10 bases are shared with TRBD2. Per germline, CDR1 LGHDT and CDR2 YNNKEL (reference sequence). CDR3 length: 15 amino acids. V lost 3 bases to trimming and J lost 2 bases; unmatched junction nucleotides: 3.

This clone occurred a few times. This sequence joins TRBV30 and TRBJ2-3; 8 bases align to TRBD2. Germline V gene lookup returns CDR1 GTSNPN and CDR2 SVGIG (reference sequence). The CDR3 runs to 15 residues. J gave up 4 bases and V 0 bases, and 6 bases lay outside the gene matches. The CDR3 DNA is TGTGCCTGGAGTGTTCCGGCGGGGGGATCAGATACGCAGTATTTT. The encoded protein is CAWSVPAGGSDTQYF.

The DNA for the CDR3 is TGTGCCAGCAGGGGGACTAGCGGGCTGACAGATACGCAGTATTTT. Its translation: CASRGTSGLTDTQYF. This sequence joins TRBV7-3 and TRBJ2-3; 12 bases map to TRBD2. Trimming removed 6 bases from V and 3 bases from J; junction bases left unmatched: 4. The CDR3 runs 15 residues. Germline loops: CDR1 SGHTA, CDR2 FQGTGA. The variable domain in full, completed from reference TRBV7-3 and TRBJ2-3, reads GAGVSQTPSNKVTEKGKYVELRCDPISGHTALYWYRQSLGQGPEFLIYFQGTGAADDSGLPNDRFFAVRPEGSVSTLKIQRTERGDSAVYLCASRGTSGLTDTQYFGPGTRLTVL.

This clone was counted only a few times. The rearrangement links TRBV2 to TRBJ1-2; tentative D call: TRBD1 (5 bases). V was trimmed by 6 bases and J by 6 bases, leaving 17 bases between them. This CDR3 comprises 14 residues. Germline V gives CDR1 SNHLY, CDR2 FYNNEI. CDR3 sequence reads: CASSPVTGGDGYTF. CDR3 nucleotide sequence: TGTGCCAGCAGCCCGGTTACAGGCGGCGATGGCTACACCTTC.

This chain links TRBV5-4 with TRBJ2-2; 8 positions agree with TRBD1. CDR1 SGHNT and CDR2 YYREEE come from the germline V gene (reference sequence). Germline trimming cut 3 bases from V and 5 bases from J; bases unmatched to any gene: 9. This CDR3 has 16 amino acids. The CDR3: CASSSGDRIRTGELFF. In DNA form, the CDR3 reads TGTGCCAGCAGCTCCGGGGACAGGATTCGTACCGGGGAGCTGTTTTTT.

J is TRBJ2-2 and V is TRBV14; D call uncertain. In germline, CDR1 is SGHDN, CDR2 FVKESK. CDR3 length: 14 residues. The V and J ends lost 3 bases and 2 bases respectively, with 7 bases between them. The CDR3 here is CASSHRVNTGELFF. CDR3 sequence (DNA): TGTGCCAGCAGCCATCGGGTTAACACCGGGGAGCTGTTTTTT.

The V and J genes are TRBV10-1 and TRBJ2-1; TRBD1 might be the D (6 bases). Germline-derived CDR1 and CDR2 are WNHNN and SYGVQD (reference sequence). The ends were cut back, 6 bases at V and 5 bases at J, with 29 bases in the middle. CDR3 length: 19 amino acids. CDR3 sequence reads: CASSKPRVKRLEGDNEQFF. The CDR3 DNA reads TGCGCCAGCAGCAAACCCCGGGTCAAGCGGCTAGAGGGGGACAATGAGCAGTTCTTC.

This clone was observed a handful of times. The J gene is TRBJ2-7, the V gene TRBV18; possible D gene TRBD1, 6 bases. CDR1 is KGHSH, CDR2 LQKENI, per germline. The CDR3 has 14 amino acids. Trimming removed 4 bases from V and 6 bases from J, with 16 bases in between. Written as DNA, the CDR3 is TGTGCCAGCTCACGCTCACAGGGAGCAGGCGAGCAGTACTTC. It is translated as CASSRSQGAGEQYF.

This chain uses TRBV2 with TRBJ1-2; no definite D call. The CDR3 extends over 14 amino acids. V was pared by 6 bases and J by 0 bases, with 11 bases between. Germline lookup yields CDR1 SNHLY and CDR2 FYNNEI. CDR3 loop: CASSDTRANYGYTF. Here the CDR3 DNA reads TGTGCCAGCAGCGACACTCGAGCTAACTATGGCTACACCTTC.

The CDR3 region is CASSPVSQETQYF. In nucleotides, the CDR3 is TGTGCCAGCTCACCAGTGAGCCAAGAGACCCAGTACTTC. This chain links TRBV18 with TRBJ2-5; D uncertain. CDR3 length: 13 residues. The V end was cut by 2 bases, the J end by 1 base, with 5 bases between. The germline gives CDR1 KGHSH, CDR2 LQKENI. Full variable domain (outside the CDR3, taken from reference TRBV18 and TRBJ2-5): NAGVMQNPRHLVRRRGQEARLRCSPMKGHSHVYWYRQLPEEGLKFMVYLQKENIIDESGMPKERFSAEFPKEGPSILRIQQVVRGDSAAYFCASSPVSQETQYFGPGTRLLVL.

This clone was picked up a small number of times. The J gene is TRBJ1-5, the V gene TRBV5-1; D is unresolved. The V gene's germline CDR1 is SGHRS and CDR2 YFSETQ. V lost 0 bases and J lost 1, with 8 bases in between. The CDR3 has 15 residues. The CDR3 is CASSLEGGSNQPQHF. The CDR3 DNA reads as TGCGCCAGCAGCTTGGAGGGAGGGAGCAATCAGCCCCAGCATTTT.

The V gene is TRBV7-9, the J gene TRBJ1-4; D is undetermined. This CDR3 contains 12 residues. CDR1 is SEHNR, CDR2 FQNEAQ, per germline (reference sequence). V was pared by 5 bases and J by 8 bases, with 9 bases between. The CDR3 bases are TGTGCCAGCAGCGCCATAGTGGAAAAACTGTTTTTT. This gives the protein CASSAIVEKLFF.

The chain couples TRBV5-5 to TRBJ2-2, with D tentatively TRBD1 (5 bases). Trimming cost V 0 bases and J 1 base, with 10 bases left between them. Germline loops: CDR1 SGHKS, CDR2 YYEKEE (reference sequence). This CDR3 comprises 16 residues. For the CDR3, the DNA is TGTGCCAGCAGCTTGGGTGTAGGACAGAACACCGGGGAGCTGTTTTTT. Its translation is CASSLGVGQNTGELFF.

The chain recombines TRBV6-5 with TRBJ2-5; 12 bases are shared with TRBD2. The CDR3 is 14 residues long. Looked up from germline, CDR1 is MNHEY and CDR2 is SVGAGI. V dropped 7 bases and J dropped 7; count of bases not matched to a gene: 7. This CDR3 reads CASNVLAGGRTQYF. The CDR3 DNA is TGTGCCAGCAACGTGCTAGCGGGAGGGAGGACCCAGTACTTC.

This clone was seen just once. This rearrangement joins TRBV19 to TRBJ2-3; 14 bases line up with TRBD2. The CDR3 is made up of 15 amino acids. CDR1 and CDR2 (germline): LNHDA, SQIVND (reference sequence). V shed 5 bases, J shed 6 bases, and the junction held 4 bases outside the gene matches. The CDR3 DNA reads TGTGCCAGTAGTCCCCGGACTAGCGGGAGGGATACGCAGTATTTT. It specifies CASSPRTSGRDTQYF.

A remark on this clone: Its ends do not fully match the called genes, so a read error is possible. The rearrangement uses TRBV5-5 and TRBJ2-1; D is undetermined. Germline-derived CDR1 and CDR2 are SGHKS and YYEKEE (reference sequence). The CDR3 length is 13 residues. CDR3 residues: CASSFSEYNGQFF. The CDR3, as DNA: TGTGCCAGCAGCTTCAGCGAGTACAATGGGCAGTTCTTC.

The V and J genes are TRBV4-2 and TRBJ2-3; 7 bases match TRBD2. The trim removed 0 bases at V and 7 bases at J, leaving 4 bases unmatched. The CDR3 loop spans 14 amino acids. Germline CDR1 and CDR2: LGHNA and YNFKEQ. CDR3 sequence reads: CASSQDSGAHTQYF. DNA for the CDR3: TGTGCCAGCAGCCAAGACAGCGGGGCTCATACGCAGTATTTT.